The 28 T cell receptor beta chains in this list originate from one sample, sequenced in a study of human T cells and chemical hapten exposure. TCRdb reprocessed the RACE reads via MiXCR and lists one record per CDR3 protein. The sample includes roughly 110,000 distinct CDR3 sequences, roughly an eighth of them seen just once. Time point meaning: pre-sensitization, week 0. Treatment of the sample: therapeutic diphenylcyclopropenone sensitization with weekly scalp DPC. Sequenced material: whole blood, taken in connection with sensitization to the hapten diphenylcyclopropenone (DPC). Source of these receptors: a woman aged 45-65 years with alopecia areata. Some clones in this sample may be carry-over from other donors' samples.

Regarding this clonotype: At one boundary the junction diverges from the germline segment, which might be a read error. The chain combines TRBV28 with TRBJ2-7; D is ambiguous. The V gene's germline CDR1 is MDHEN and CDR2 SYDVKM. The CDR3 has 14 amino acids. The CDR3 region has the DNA TGTGCCAGCGGTTTTTCTTCCGTTACCTACGAGCAGTACTTC. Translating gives CASGFSSVTYEQYF.

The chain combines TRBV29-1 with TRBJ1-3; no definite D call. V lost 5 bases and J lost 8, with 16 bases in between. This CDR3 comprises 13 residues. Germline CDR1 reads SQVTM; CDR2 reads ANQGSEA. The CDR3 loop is CSVSLVLRDTIYF. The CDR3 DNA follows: TGCAGCGTTAGCTTGGTCCTCAGAGACACCATATATTTT.

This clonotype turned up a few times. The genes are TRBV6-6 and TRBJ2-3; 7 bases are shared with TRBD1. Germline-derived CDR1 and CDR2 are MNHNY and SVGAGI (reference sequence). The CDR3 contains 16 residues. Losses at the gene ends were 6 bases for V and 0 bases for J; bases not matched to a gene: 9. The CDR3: CASRSTDRVSTDTQYF. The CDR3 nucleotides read TGTGCCAGCAGATCCACTGACAGGGTTAGCACAGATACGCAGTATTTT.

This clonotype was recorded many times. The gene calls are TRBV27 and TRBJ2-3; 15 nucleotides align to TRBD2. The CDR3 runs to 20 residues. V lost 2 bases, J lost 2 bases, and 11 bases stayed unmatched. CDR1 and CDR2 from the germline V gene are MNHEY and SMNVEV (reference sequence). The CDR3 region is CASSLPDPGTSGGFTDTQYF. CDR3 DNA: TGTGCCAGCAGTTTACCCGACCCCGGGACTAGCGGGGGGTTCACAGATACGCAGTATTTT.

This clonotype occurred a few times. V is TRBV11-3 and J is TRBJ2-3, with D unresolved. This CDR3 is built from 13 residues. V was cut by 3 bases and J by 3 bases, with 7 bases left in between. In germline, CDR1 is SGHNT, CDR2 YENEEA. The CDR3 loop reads CASSFRLTDTQYF. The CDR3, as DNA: TGTGCCAGCAGCTTCAGGCTGACAGATACGCAGTATTTT.

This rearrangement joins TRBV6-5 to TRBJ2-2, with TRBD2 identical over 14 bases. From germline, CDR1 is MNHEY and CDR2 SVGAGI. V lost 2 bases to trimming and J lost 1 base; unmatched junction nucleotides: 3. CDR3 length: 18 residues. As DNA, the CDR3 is TGTGCCAGCAGTTACATGGGGACTAGCGGGAGGAACACCGGGGAGCTGTTTTTT. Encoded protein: CASSYMGTSGRNTGELFF.

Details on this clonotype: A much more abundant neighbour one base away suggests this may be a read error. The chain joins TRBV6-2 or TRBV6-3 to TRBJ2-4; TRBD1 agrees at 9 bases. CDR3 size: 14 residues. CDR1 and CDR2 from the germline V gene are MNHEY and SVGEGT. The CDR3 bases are TGTGCCAGCAGTTCATCGACAGGGGGGAACACTCAGTACTTC. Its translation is CASSSSTGGNTQYF.

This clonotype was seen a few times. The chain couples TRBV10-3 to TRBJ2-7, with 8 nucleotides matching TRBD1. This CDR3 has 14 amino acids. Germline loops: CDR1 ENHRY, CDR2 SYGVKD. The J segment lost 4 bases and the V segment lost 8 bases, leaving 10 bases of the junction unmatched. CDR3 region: CAIGPRQGAYEQYF. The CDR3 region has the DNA TGTGCCATCGGCCCTAGGCAGGGGGCTTACGAGCAGTACTTC.

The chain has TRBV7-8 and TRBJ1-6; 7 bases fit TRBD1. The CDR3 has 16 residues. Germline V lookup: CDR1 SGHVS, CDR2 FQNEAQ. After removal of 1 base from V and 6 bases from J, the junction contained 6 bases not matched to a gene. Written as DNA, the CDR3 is TGTGCCAGCAGCTTAGGACAGGGAGCTTTTAATTCACCCCTCCACTTT. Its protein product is CASSLGQGAFNSPLHF.

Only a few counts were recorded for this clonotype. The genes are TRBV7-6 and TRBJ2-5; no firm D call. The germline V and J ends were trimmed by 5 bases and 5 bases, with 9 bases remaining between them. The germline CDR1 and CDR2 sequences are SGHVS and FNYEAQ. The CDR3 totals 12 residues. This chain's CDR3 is CASSPFSETQYF. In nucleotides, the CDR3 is TGTGCCAGCAGCCCGTTTTCGGAGACCCAGTACTTC.

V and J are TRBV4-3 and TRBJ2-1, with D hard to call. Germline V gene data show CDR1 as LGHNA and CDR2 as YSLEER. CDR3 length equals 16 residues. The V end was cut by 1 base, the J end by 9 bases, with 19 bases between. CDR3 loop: CASSQVATPGLREQFF. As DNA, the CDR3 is TGCGCCAGCAGCCAAGTCGCGACCCCTGGGCTACGTGAGCAGTTCTTC.

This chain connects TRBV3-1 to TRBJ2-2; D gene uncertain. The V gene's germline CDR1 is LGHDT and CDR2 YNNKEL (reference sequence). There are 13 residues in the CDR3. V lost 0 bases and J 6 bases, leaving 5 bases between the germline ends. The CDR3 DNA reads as TGTGCCAGCAGCCAAGATCTGGCCGGGGAGCTGTTTTTT. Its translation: CASSQDLAGELFF.

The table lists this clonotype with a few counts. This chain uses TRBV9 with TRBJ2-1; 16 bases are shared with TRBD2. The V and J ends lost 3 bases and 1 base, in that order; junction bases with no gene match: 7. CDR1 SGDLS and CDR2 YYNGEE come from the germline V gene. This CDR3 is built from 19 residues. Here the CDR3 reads CASSARMGLAGGSYNEQFF. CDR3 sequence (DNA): TGTGCCAGCAGCGCCCGAATGGGACTAGCGGGGGGGTCCTACAATGAGCAGTTCTTC.

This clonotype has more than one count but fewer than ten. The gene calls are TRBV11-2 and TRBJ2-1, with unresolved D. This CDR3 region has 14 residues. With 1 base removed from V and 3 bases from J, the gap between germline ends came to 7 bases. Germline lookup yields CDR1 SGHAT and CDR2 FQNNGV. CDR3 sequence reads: CASSLGGGYNEQFF. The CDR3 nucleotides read TGTGCCAGCAGCTTAGGAGGCGGCTACAATGAGCAGTTCTTC.

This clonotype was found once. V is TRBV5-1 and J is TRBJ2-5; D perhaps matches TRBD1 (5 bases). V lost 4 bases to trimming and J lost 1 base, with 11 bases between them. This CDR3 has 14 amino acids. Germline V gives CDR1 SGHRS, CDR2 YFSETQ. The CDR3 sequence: CASSLRQFQETQYF. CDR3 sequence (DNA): TGCGCCAGCAGCCTCAGACAGTTCCAAGAGACCCAGTACTTC.

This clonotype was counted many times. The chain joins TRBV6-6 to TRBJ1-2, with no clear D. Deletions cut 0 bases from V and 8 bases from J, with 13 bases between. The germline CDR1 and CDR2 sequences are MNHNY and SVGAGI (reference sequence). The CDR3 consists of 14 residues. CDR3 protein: CASSYSLGSWGYTF. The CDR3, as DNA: TGTGCCAGCAGTTACTCCTTAGGCTCATGGGGCTACACCTTC.

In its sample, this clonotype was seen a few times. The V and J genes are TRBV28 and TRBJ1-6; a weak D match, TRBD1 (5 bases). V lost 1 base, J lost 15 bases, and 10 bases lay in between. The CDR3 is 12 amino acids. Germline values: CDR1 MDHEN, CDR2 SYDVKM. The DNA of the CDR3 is TGTGCCAGCAGTTTATCCTGGGACGGCCTCCACTTT. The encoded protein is CASSLSWDGLHF.

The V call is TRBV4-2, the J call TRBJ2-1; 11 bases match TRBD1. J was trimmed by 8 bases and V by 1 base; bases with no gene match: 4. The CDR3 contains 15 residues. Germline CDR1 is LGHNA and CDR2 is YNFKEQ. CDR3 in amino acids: CASSQGDRGSYEQFF. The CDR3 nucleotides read TGTGCCAGCAGCCAAGGGGACAGGGGGTCCTATGAGCAGTTCTTC.

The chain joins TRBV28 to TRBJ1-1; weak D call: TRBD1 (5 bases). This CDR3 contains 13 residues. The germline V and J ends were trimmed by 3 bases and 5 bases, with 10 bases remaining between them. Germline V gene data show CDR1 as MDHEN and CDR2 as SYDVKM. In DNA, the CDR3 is TGTGCCAGCAGTTTGCGGGGGGTAACTGAAGCTTTCTTT. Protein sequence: CASSLRGVTEAFF. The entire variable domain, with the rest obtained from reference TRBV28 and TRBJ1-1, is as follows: DVKVTQSSRYLVKRTGEKVFLECVQDMDHENMFWYRQDPGLGLRLIYFSYDVKMKEKGDIPEGYSVSREKKERFSLILESASTNQTSMYLCASSLRGVTEAFFGQGTRLTVV.

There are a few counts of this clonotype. Here the CDR3 reads CASSLAGGPQETQYF. Here the CDR3 DNA reads TGTGCCAGTTCCCTAGCGGGGGGGCCCCAAGAGACCCAGTACTTC. The chain recombines TRBV19 with TRBJ2-5; TRBD2 matches 12 bases. V shed 8 bases, J shed 1 base, and the junction held 5 bases outside the gene matches. The CDR3 has 15 amino acids. Per germline, CDR1 LNHDA and CDR2 SQIVND (reference sequence).

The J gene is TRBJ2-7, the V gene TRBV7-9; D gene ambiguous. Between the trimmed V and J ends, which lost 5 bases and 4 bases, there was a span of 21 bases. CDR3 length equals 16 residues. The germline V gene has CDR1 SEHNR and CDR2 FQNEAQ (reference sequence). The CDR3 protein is CASSEPSTDRPYEQYF. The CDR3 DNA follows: TGTGCCAGCAGCGAGCCCTCGACGGACCGGCCTTACGAGCAGTACTTC.

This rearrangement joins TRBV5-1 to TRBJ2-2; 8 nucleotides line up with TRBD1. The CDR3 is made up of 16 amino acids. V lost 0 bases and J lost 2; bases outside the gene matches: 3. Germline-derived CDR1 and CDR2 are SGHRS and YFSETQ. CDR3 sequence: CASSLETGVNTGELFF. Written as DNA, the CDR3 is TGCGCCAGCAGCTTGGAGACAGGGGTAAACACCGGGGAGCTGTTTTTT.

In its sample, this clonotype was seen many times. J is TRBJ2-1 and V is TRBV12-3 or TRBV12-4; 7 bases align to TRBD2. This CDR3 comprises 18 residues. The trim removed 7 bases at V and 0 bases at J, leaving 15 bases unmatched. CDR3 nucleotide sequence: TGTGCCAGCACCTTAAGCGTCGGGAGGCCTAGCTCCTACAATGAGCAGTTCTTC. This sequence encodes CASTLSVGRPSSYNEQFF.

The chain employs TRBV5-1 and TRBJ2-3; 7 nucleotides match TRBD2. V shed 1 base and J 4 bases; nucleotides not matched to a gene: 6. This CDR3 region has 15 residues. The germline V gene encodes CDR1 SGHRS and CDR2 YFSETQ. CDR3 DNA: TGCGCCAGCAGCTTGATCCAGCGGGGAGCAGATACGCAGTATTTT. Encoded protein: CASSLIQRGADTQYF.

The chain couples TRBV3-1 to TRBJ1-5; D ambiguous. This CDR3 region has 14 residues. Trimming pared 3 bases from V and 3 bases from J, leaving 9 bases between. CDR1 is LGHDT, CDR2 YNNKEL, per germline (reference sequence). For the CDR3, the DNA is TGTGCCAGCAGCCAGACCTCTATCAATCAGCCCCAGCATTTT. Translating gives CASSQTSINQPQHF.

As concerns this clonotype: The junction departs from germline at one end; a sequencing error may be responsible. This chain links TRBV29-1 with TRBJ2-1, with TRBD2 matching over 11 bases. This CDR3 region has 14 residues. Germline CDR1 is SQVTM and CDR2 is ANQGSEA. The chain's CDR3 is CSVRELVAGGPKFF. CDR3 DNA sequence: TGTAGCGTACGAGAATTGGTAGCGGGAGGGCCGAAGTTCTTC.

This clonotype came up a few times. This chain's CDR3 is CASSRTGRGSGSEQFF. The CDR3 region has the DNA TGTGCCAGCAGCCGGACAGGGAGAGGTTCAGGTAGCGAGCAGTTCTTC. The chain joins TRBV11-2 to TRBJ2-1; TRBD1 aligns across 8 bases. J gave up 10 bases and V 5 bases, and 16 bases lay outside the gene matches. In germline, CDR1 is SGHAT, CDR2 FQNNGV. The CDR3 loop spans 16 amino acids. Drawing the rest from reference TRBV11-2 and TRBJ2-1, the complete variable domain is EAGVAQSPRYKIIEKRQSVAFWCNPISGHATLYWYQQILGQGPKLLIQFQNNGVVDDSQLPKDRFSAERLKGVDSTLKIQPAKLEDSAVYLCASSRTGRGSGSEQFFGPGTRLTVL.

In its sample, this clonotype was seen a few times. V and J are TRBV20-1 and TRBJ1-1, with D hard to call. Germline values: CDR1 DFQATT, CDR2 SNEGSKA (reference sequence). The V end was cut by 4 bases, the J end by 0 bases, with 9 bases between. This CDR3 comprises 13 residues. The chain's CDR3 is CSANGEMNTEAFF. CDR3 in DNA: TGCAGTGCTAATGGGGAGATGAACACTGAAGCTTTCTTT.